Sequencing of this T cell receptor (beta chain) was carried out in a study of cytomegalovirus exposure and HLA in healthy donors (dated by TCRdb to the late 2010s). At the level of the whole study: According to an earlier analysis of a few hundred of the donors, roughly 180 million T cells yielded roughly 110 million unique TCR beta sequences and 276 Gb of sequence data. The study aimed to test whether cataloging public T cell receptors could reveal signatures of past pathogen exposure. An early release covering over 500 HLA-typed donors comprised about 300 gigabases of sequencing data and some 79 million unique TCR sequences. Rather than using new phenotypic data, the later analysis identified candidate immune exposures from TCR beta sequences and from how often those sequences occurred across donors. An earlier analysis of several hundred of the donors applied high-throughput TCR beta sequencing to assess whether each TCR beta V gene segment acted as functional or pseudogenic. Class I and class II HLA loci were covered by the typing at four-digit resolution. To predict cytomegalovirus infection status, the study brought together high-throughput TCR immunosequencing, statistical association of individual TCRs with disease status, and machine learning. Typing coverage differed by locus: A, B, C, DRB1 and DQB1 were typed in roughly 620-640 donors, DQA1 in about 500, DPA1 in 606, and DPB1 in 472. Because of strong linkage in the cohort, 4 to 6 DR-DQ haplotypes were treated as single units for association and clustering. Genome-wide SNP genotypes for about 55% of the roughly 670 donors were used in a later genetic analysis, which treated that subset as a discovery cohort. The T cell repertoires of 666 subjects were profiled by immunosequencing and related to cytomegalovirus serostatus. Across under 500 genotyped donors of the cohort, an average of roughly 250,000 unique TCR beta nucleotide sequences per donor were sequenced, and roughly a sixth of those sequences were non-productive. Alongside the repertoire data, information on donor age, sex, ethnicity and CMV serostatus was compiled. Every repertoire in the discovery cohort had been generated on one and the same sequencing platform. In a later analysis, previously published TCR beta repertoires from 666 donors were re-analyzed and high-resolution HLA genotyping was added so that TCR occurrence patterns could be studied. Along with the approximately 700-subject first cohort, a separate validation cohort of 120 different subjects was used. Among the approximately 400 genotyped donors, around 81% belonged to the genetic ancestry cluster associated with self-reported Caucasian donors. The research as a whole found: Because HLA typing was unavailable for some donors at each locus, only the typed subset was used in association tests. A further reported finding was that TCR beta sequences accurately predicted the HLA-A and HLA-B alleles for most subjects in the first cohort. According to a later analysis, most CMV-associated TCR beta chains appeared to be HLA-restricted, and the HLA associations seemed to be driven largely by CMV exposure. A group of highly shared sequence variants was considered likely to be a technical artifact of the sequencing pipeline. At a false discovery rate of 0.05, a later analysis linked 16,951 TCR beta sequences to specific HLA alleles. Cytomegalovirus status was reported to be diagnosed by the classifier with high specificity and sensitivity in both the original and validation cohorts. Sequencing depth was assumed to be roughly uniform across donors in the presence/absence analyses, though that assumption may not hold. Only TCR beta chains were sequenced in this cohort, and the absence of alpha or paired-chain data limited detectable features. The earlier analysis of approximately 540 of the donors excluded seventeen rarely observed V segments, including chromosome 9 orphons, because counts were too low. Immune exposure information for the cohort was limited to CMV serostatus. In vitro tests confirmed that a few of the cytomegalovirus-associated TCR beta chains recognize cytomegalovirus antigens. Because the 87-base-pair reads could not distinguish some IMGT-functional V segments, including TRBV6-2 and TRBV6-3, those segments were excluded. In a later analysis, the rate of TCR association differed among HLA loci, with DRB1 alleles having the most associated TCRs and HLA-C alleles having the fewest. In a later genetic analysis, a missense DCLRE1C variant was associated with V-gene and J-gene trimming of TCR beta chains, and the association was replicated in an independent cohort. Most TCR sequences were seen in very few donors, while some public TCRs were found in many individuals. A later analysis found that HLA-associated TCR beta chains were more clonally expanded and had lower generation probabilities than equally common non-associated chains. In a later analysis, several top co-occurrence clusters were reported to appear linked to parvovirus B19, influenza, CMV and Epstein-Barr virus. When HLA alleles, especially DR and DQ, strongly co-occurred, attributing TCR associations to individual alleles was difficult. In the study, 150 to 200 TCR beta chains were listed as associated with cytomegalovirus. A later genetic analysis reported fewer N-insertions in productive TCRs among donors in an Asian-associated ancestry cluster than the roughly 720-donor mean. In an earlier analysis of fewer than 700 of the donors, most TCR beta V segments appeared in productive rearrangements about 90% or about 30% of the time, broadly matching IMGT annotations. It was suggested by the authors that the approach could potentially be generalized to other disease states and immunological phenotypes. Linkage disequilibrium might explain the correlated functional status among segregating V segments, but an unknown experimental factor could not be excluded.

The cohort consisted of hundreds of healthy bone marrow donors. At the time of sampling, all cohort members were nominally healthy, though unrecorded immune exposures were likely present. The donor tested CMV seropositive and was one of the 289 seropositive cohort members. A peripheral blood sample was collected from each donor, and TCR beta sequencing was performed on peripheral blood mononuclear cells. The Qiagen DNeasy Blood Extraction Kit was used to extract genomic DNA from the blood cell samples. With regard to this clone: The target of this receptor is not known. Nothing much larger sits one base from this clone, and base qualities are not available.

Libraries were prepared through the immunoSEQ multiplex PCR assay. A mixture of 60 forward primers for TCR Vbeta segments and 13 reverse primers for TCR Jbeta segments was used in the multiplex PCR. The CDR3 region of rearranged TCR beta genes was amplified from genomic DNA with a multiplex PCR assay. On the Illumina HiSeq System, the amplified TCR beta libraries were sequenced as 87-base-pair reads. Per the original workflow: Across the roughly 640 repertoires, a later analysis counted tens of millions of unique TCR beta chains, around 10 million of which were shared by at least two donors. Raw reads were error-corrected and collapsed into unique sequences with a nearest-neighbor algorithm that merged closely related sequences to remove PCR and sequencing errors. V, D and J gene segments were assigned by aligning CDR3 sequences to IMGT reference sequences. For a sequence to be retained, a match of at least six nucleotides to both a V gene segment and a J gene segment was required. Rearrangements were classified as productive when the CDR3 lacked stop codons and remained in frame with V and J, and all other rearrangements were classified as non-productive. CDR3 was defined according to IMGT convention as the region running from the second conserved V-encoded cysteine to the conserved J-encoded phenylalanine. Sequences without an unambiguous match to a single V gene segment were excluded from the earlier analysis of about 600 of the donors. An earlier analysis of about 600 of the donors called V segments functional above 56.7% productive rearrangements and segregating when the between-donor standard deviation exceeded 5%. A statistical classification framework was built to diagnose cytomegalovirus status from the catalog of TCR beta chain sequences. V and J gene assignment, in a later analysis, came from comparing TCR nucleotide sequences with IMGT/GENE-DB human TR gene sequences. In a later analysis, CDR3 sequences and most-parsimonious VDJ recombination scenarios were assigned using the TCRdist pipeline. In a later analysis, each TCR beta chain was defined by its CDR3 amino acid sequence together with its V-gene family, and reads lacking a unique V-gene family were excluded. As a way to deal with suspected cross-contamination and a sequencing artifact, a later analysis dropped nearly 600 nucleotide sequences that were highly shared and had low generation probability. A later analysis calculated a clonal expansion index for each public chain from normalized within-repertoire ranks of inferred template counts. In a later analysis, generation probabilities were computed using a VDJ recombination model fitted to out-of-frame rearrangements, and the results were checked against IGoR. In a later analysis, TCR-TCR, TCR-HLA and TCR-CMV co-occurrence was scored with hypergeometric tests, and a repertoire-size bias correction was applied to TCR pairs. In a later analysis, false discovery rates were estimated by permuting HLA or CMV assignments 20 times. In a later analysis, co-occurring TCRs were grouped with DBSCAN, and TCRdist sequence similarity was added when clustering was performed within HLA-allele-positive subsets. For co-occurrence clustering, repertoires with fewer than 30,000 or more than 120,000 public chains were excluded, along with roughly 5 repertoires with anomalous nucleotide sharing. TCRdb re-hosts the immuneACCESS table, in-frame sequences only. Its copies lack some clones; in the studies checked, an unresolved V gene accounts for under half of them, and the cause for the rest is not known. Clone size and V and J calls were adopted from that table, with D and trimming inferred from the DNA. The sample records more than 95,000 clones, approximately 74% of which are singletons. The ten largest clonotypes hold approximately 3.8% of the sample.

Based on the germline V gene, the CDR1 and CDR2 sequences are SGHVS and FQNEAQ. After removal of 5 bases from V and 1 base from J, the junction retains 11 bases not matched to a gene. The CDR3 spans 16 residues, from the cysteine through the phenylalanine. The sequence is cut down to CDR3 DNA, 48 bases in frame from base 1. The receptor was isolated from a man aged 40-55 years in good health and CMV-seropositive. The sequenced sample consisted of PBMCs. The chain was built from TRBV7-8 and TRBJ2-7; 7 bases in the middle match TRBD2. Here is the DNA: TGTGCCAGCAGCGGTAGTGGCGGGGGTAGATCCTACGAGCAGTACTTC. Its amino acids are CASSGSGGGRSYEQYF.